This T cell receptor beta chain was captured by sequencing in a study of CD8 T cells in ankylosing spondylitis. A word on this clonotype: Its antigen is as yet unknown.

Study-level results: Disease-linked clones proved CD8+ and comparatively uncommon in peripheral blood. What appeared characteristic of ankylosing spondylitis blood was a TCR beta motif of eight highly homologous variants.

The CDR3 sequence is 17 residues long. CDR1 MNHEY and CDR2 SMNVEV come from the germline V gene (reference sequence). Germline trimming cut 4 bases from V and 8 bases from J; bases unmatched to any gene: 8. Libraries of TCR beta came from quantitative 5'-RACE with molecular barcodes. From the 5' RACE reads, TCRdb called clonotypes with MiXCR, one entry per CDR3 protein. The profile covers 200,000 to 300,000 distinct CDR3 sequences, with 30% to 35% appearing a single time and about 4.2% taken by the ten largest. The sequenced material came from blood, either unsorted or a sorted T cell fraction (not recorded which). The chain is built from TRBV27 and TRBJ2-4; 16 nucleotides agree with TRBD2. The receptor was derived from a male donor with ankylosing spondylitis or in good health (not recorded which). In nucleotides, the CDR3 is TGTGCCAGCAGTTCCCTCCCGGGACTAGCGGGGGGGGACATTCAGTACTTC. This sequence encodes CASSSLPGLAGGDIQYF.